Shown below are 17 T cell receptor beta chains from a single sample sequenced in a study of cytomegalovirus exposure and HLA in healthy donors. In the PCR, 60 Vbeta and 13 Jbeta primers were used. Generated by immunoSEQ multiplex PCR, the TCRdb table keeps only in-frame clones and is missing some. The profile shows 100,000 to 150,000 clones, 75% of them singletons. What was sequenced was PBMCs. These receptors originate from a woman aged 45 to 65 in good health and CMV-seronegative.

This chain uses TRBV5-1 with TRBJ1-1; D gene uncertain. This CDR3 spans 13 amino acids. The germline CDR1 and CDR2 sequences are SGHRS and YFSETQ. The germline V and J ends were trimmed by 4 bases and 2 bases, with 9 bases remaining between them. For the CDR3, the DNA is TGCGCCAGCAGCACGGGGAGAAACACTGAAGCTTTCTTT. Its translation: CASSTGRNTEAFF. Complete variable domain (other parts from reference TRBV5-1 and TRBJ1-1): KAGVTQTPRYLIKTRGQQVTLSCSPISGHRSVSWYQQTPGQGLQFLFEYFSETQRNKGNFPGRFSGRQFSNSRSEMNVSTLELGDSALYLCASSTGRNTEAFFGQGTRLTVV.

In DNA form, the CDR3 reads TGCGCCAGCAGCCGACTCTCCAGGGCTAGGGATGAAAAACTGTTTTTT. This sequence encodes CASSRLSRARDEKLFF. The chain recombines TRBV4-1 with TRBJ1-4; a weak D match, TRBD1 (5 bases). Trimming stripped 4 bases from V and 6 bases from J, with 18 bases between. The CDR3 length is 16 residues. Germline CDR1 MGHRA, CDR2 YSYEKL.

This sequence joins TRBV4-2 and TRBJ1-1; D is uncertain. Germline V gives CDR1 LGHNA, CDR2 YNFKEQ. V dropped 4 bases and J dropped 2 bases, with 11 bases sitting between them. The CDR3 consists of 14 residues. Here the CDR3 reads CASSRNTVNTEAFF. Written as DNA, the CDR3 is TGTGCCAGCAGCCGAAATACGGTAAACACTGAAGCTTTCTTT.

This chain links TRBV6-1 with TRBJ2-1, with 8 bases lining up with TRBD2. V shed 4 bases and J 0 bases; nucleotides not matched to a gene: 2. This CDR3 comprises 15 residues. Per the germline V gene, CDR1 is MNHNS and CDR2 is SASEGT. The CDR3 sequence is CASSGSGSSYNEQFF. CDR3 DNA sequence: TGTGCCAGCAGTGGGAGCGGGAGCTCCTACAATGAGCAGTTCTTC.

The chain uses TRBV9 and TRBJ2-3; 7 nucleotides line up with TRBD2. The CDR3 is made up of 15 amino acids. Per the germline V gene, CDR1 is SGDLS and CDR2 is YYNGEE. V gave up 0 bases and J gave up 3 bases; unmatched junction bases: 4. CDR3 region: CASSVEAGDTDTQYF. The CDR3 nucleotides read TGTGCCAGCAGCGTAGAGGCGGGAGATACAGATACGCAGTATTTT. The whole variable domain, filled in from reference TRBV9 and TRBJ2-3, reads DSGVTQTPKHLITATGQRVTLRCSPRSGDLSVYWYQQSLDQGLQFLIQYYNGEERAKGNILERFSAQQFPDLHSELNLSSLELGDSALYFCASSVEAGDTDTQYFGPGTRLTVL.

The CDR3 loop reads CASSLLTGIYEQYF. The CDR3 DNA follows: TGTGCCAGCAGTTTACTTACGGGAATCTACGAGCAGTACTTC. The chain is built from TRBV28 and TRBJ2-7; perhaps TRBD2 as D (5 bases). The germline V gene encodes CDR1 MDHEN and CDR2 SYDVKM. V was clipped by 2 bases and J by 3 bases, with 11 bases between them. The CDR3 has 14 amino acids.

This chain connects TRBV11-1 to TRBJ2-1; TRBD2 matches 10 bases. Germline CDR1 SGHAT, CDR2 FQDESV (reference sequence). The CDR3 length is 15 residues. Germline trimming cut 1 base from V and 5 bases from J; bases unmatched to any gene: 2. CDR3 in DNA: TGTGCCAGCAGCTTAGACGGACTAGCGGACAATGAGCAGTTCTTC. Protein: CASSLDGLADNEQFF. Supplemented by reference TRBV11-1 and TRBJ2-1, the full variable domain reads EAEVAQSPRYKITEKSQAVAFWCDPISGHATLYWYRQILGQGPELLVQFQDESVVDDSQLPKDRFSAERLKGVDSTLKIQPAELGDSAMYLCASSLDGLADNEQFFGPGTRLTVL.

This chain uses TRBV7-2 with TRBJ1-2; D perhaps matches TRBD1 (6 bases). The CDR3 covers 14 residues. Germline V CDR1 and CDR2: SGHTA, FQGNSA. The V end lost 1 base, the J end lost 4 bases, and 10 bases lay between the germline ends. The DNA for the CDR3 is TGTGCCAGCAGCTTAGAGGGGGTCCTCTATGGCTACACCTTC. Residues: CASSLEGVLYGYTF.

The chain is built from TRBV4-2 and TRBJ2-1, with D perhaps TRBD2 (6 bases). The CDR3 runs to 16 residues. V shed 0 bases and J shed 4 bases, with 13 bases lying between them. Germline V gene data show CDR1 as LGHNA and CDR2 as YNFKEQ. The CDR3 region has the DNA TGTGCCAGCAGCCAAGATGGCGGGATGACTTACAATGAGCAGTTCTTC. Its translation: CASSQDGGMTYNEQFF.

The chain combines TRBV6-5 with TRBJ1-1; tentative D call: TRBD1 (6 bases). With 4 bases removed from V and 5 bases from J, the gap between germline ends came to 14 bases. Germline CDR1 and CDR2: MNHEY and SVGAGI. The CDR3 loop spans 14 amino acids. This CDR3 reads CASSWGGRGTEAFF. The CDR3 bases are TGTGCCAGCAGTTGGGGGGGCAGGGGAACTGAAGCTTTCTTT.

DNA for the CDR3: TGTGCCTGGAGTGCCAGGGGTGATCAGCCCCAGCATTTT. Translation gives CAWSARGDQPQHF. J is TRBJ1-5 and V is TRBV30; TRBD1 might be the D (6 bases). CDR1 is GTSNPN and CDR2 is SVGIG in the germline V gene (reference sequence). V lost 1 base to trimming and J lost 5 bases, with 9 bases between them. The CDR3 is made up of 13 amino acids.

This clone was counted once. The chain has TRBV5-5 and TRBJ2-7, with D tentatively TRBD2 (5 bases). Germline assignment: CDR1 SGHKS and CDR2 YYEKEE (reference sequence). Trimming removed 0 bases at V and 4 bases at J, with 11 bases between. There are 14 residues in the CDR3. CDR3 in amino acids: CASSLAGGGYEQYF. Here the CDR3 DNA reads TGTGCCAGCAGCTTGGCCGGTGGAGGATACGAGCAGTACTTC.

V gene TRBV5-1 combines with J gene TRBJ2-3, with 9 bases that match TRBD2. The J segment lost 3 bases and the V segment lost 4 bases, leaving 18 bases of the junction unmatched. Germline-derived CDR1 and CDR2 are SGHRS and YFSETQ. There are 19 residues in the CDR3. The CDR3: CASSGRGGLAREKTDTQYF. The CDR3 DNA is TGCGCCAGCAGCGGGAGAGGCGGACTAGCGAGAGAAAAGACAGATACGCAGTATTTT.

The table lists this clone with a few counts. For the CDR3, the DNA is TGTGCCAGCAGTGACAGCTCCTACAATGAGCAGTTCTTC. Its protein product is CASSDSSYNEQFF. V gene TRBV6-5 combines with J gene TRBJ2-1, with a weak D call TRBD1 (5 bases). The CDR3 totals 13 residues. Trimming removed 5 bases at V and 0 bases at J, with 5 bases between. Germline CDR1 reads MNHEY; CDR2 reads SVGAGI.

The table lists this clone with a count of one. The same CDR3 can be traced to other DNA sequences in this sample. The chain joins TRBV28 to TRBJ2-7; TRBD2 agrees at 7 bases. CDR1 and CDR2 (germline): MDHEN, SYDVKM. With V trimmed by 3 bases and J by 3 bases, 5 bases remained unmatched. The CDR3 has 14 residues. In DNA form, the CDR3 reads TGTGCCAGCAGTTTCAGTCTAGCGGTCTACGAGCAGTACTTC. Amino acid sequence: CASSFSLAVYEQYF.

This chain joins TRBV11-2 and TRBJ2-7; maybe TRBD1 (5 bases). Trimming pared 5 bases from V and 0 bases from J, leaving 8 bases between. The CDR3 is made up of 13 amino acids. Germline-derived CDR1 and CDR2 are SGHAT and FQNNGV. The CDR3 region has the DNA TGTGCCAGCAGCCCAGGGCCCTCCTACGAGCAGTACTTC. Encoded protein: CASSPGPSYEQYF. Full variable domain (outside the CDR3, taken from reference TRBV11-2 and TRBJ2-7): EAGVAQSPRYKIIEKRQSVAFWCNPISGHATLYWYQQILGQGPKLLIQFQNNGVVDDSQLPKDRFSAERLKGVDSTLKIQPAKLEDSAVYLCASSPGPSYEQYFGPGTRLTVT.

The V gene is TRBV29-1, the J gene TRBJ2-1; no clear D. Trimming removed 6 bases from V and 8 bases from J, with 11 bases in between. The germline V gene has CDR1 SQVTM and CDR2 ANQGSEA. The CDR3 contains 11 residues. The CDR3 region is CSVLESDEQFF. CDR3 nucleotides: TGCAGCGTACTCGAATCGGATGAGCAGTTCTTC.